This TCR beta chain was captured by sequencing in a study of early T cells in non-severe SARS-CoV-2 infection. Background on the study: Unsorted whole blood bulk RNA was sequenced, with unpaired chains. Study results and caveats: Anti-spike CD8 responses were favored by VDJdb matching, which missed private and CD4 specificities.

This clonotype was recorded a few times. The target antigen is unknown. Per the germline V gene, CDR1 is MDHEN and CDR2 is SYDVKM. The J segment lost 3 bases and the V segment lost 6 bases, leaving 6 bases of the junction unmatched. This CDR3 has 15 residues. Molecules of cDNA were individually given unique molecular identifiers that were attached to them. TCRdb ran MiXCR on the 5' RACE reads and lists one entry per CDR3 protein. This sample carries over 55,000 distinct CDR3 sequences, roughly 12% of them seen once, and the ten largest clones take around 2.9%. This receptor was obtained from an adult who was a healthcare worker with PCR-confirmed SARS-CoV-2 infection or an uninfected control (not recorded which). Sequenced material: whole blood, taken at baseline. The chain carries TRBV28 and TRBJ1-5; TRBD1 matches 9 bases. In nucleotides, the CDR3 is TGTGCCAGCAGACCGGGACAGGGACTCAATCAGCCCCAGCATTTT. Translating it yields CASRPGQGLNQPQHF.